The 15 T cell receptor beta chains below all came from one sample that was sequenced in a study of blood T cells in healthy people across ages. A sample-barcoded 5' primer and a J-beta primer mix were used in a second PCR of roughly 7 to 11 cycles. TCRdb independently ran MiXCR on the 5' RACE reads; one entry per CDR3 protein. The table lists roughly 1.9 million distinct CDR3 sequences, about 39% of them singletons. Sequencing was carried out using blood. The receptors stem from a human donor in good health.

Only a few counts were recorded for this clonotype. The rearrangement links TRBV20-1 to TRBJ1-2, with D maybe TRBD1 (6 bases). The ends were cut back, 6 bases at V and 4 bases at J, with 15 bases in the middle. The CDR3 runs 13 residues. CDR1 is DFQATT and CDR2 is SNEGSKA in the germline V gene (reference sequence). This CDR3 is CSALTGNSYGYTF. The CDR3 nucleotides are TGCAGTGCCTTAACAGGGAACAGCTATGGCTACACCTTC.

The chain combines TRBV12-3 or TRBV12-4 with TRBJ1-1; no reliable D call. Deletions cut 3 bases from V and 11 bases from J, with 13 bases between. This CDR3 is built from 12 residues. The CDR3 DNA is TGTGCCAGCAGTTTTGATTCGACGGCCGCTTTCTTT. It codes for CASSFDSTAAFF.

This rearrangement joins TRBV6-1 to TRBJ1-2; D is possibly TRBD1 (5 bases). There are 15 residues in the CDR3. V gave up 3 bases and J gave up 3 bases, with 14 bases separating them. CDR1 is MNHNS, CDR2 SASEGT, per germline. CDR3 loop: CASSESGKSDYGYTF. CDR3 coding DNA: TGTGCCAGCAGTGAGTCAGGGAAAAGCGACTATGGCTACACCTTC.

A remark on this clonotype: Germline is not matched at one junction end, which may reflect a read error. The chain recombines TRBV7-9 with TRBJ2-4; unclear D gene. This CDR3 comprises 15 residues. CDR1 is SEHNR, CDR2 FQNEAQ, per germline (reference sequence). CDR3 amino acids: CAGSENISAKNIQYF. CDR3 coding DNA: TGTGCCGGCAGTGAAAACATCTCAGCCAAAAACATTCAGTACTTC.

This clonotype was recorded a few times. The V gene is TRBV20-1, the J gene TRBJ2-4; the D is unclear. With the DNA end fitting TRBJ2-5 better, the J assignment may be wrong. This CDR3 region has 11 residues. CDR1 and CDR2 from the germline V gene are DFQATT and SNEGSKA (reference sequence). CDR3 coding DNA: TGCAGTGCCACCTTCTCCGAGACCCAGTACTTC. It is translated as CSATFSETQYF.

This clonotype has just a few counts. The chain joins TRBV5-1 to TRBJ2-1, with TRBD1 identical over 9 bases. This CDR3 spans 13 amino acids. With 5 bases clipped from V and 12 bases from J, the junction kept 9 bases outside the gene matches. Germline lookup yields CDR1 SGHRS and CDR2 YFSETQ. The CDR3 DNA is TGCGCCAGCAGTAGGGACAGGGCATATGGGCAGTTCTTC. This encodes CASSRDRAYGQFF.

J is TRBJ2-7 and V is TRBV7-2, with TRBD2 matching over 11 bases. The J call may be incorrect, as the DNA end agrees better with TRBJ2-5. CDR3 length: 16 residues. CDR1 SGHTA and CDR2 FQGNSA come from the germline V gene. The CDR3 bases are TGTGCCAGCAGCTTACTAGCGGGGGGTTTGGTGGAGACCCAGTACTTC. The encoded protein is CASSLLAGGLVETQYF.

Details on this clonotype: At one end, the junction sequence differs from germline, possibly due to a read error. The chain carries TRBV5-1 and TRBJ2-1; D might be TRBD2 (5 bases). This CDR3 has 14 residues. CDR1 SGHRS and CDR2 YFSETQ come from the germline V gene. CDR3 sequence: CASSLEGRYNGQFF. Written as DNA, the CDR3 is TGCGCCAGCAGCCTAGAGGGTCGTTACAATGGGCAGTTCTTC.

The gene calls are TRBV21-1 and TRBJ2-1; the table's D call, TRBD1, has no DNA check behind it. TRBV21-1 is termed a pseudogene. The CDR3 contains 18 residues. The CDR3: CASSPNPGQGACYNEQFF. The CDR3, as DNA: TGTGCCAGCAGCCCTAACCCGGGACAGGGGGCATGTTACAATGAGCAGTTCTTC.

With respect to this clonotype: One end of the junction varies from germline; a read error may be responsible. The rearrangement links TRBV30 to TRBJ2-7; D could derive from TRBD1 or TRBD2 (6 bases each). CDR3 size: 12 residues. Germline-derived CDR1 and CDR2 are GTSNPN and SVGIG (reference sequence). The CDR3, as DNA: TGTGCCTGGAGCGGGGGCTCCCACGAGCAGTACTTC. Its protein product is CAWSGGSHEQYF.

CDR3 protein: CASSLSGAGTFTDTQYF. The CDR3 DNA sequence: TGTGCCAGCAGTTTATCTGGAGCGGGGACCTTCACAGATACGCAGTATTTT. The chain employs TRBV28 and TRBJ2-3; 7 bases map to TRBD2. The V gene end was trimmed by 1 base and the J gene end by 2 bases; junction bases not matched to a gene: 9. The CDR3 totals 17 residues. Germline CDR1 and CDR2: MDHEN and SYDVKM. The full variable domain, completed using reference TRBV28 and TRBJ2-3, is DVKVTQSSRYLVKRTGEKVFLECVQDMDHENMFWYRQDPGLGLRLIYFSYDVKMKEKGDIPEGYSVSREKKERFSLILESASTNQTSMYLCASSLSGAGTFTDTQYFGPGTRLTVL.

The rearrangement joins TRBV4-3 to TRBJ2-1; 7 nucleotides align to TRBD1. The CDR3 contains 16 residues. V was clipped by 0 bases and J by 3 bases; unmatched bases: 5. CDR1 and CDR2 (germline): LGHNA, YSLEER. The CDR3 protein is CASSQDLGTDYNEQFF. In nucleotides, the CDR3 is TGCGCCAGCAGCCAAGATCTAGGGACAGACTACAATGAGCAGTTCTTC.

As to this clonotype: Since a much larger clone is just one base distant, this may be a read error. The CDR3 loop reads CSVVQDSSYEQFF. Written as DNA, the CDR3 is TGCAGCGTTGTTCAGGACAGTTCCTACGAGCAGTTCTTC. This rearrangement joins TRBV29-1 to TRBJ2-1; TRBD1 is a possible D gene (6 bases). The CDR3 is made up of 13 amino acids. CDR1 is SQVTM, CDR2 ANQGSEA, per germline. With 4 bases removed from V and 10 bases from J, the gap between germline ends came to 17 bases.

This clonotype was seen only once. A read error is possible here, since a much larger clone lies one base away. The chain has TRBV27 and TRBJ2-1; 7 bases are a match to TRBD1. The DNA end is a closer match to TRBJ2-7, so the J assignment may be wrong. Germline CDR1 reads MNHEY; CDR2 reads SMNVEV (reference sequence). This CDR3 contains 16 residues. The DNA of the CDR3 is TGTGCCAGCCGACTGCACGGGGACAGCTCCTACAATGAGCAGTACTTC. It codes for CASRLHGDSSYNEQYF.

This clonotype has more than one count but fewer than ten. The V gene is TRBV7-2, the J gene TRBJ1-4; maybe TRBD1 (5 bases). This CDR3 spans 14 amino acids. The V end was cut by 4 bases, the J end by 5 bases, with 11 bases between. Germline V gives CDR1 SGHTA, CDR2 FQGNSA. The CDR3 region is CASSSTRTNEKLFF. The CDR3 nucleotides are TGTGCCAGCAGCTCCACCCGGACAAATGAAAAACTGTTTTTT.